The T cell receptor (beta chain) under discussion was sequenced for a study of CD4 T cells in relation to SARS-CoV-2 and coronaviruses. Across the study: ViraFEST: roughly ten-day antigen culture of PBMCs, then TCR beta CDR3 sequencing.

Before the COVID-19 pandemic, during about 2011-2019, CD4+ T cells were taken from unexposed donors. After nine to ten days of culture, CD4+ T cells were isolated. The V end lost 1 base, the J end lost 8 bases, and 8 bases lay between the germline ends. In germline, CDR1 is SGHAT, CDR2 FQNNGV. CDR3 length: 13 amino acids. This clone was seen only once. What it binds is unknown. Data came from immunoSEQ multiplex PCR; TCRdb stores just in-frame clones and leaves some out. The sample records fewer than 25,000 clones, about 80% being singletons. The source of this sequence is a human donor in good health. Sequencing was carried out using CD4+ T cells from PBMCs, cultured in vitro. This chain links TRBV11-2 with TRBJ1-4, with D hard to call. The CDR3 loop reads CASSLAAGEKLFF. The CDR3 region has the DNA TGTGCCAGCAGCTTAGCGGCGGGAGAAAAACTGTTTTTT. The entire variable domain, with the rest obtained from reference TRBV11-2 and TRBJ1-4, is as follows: EAGVAQSPRYKIIEKRQSVAFWCNPISGHATLYWYQQILGQGPKLLIQFQNNGVVDDSQLPKDRFSAERLKGVDSTLKIQPAKLEDSAVYLCASSLAAGEKLFFGSGTQLSVL.